A single sample is the source of the 27 T cell receptor beta chains below, sequenced in a study of graft-versus-host responses after intestinal transplantation. This table comes from immunoSEQ multiplex PCR, and its TCRdb copy is limited to in-frame clones, with some not included. The repertoire has 80,000 to 100,000 clones, under 95% of them found once; the top ten carry less than 0.08%. These receptors' targets are unknown. Sequencing used unstimulated CD8+ T cells sorted from spleen or lymph node cells, obtained before transplant. The origin of the receptors is a human donor who was the organ donor for an intestinal transplant.

V and J are TRBV7-9 and TRBJ1-2; D is unresolved. Germline values: CDR1 SEHNR, CDR2 FQNEAQ (reference sequence). The CDR3 has 14 amino acids. The ends were cut back, 4 bases at V and 6 bases at J, with 15 bases in the middle. The CDR3, as DNA: TGTGCCAGCAGCTCCGCAGCGTACCGGGATGGCTACACCTTC. Its translation: CASSSAAYRDGYTF.

CDR3 DNA sequence: TGTGCCAGCAGCTCCGGACAGGGGGCTGGCTACACCTTC. This translates into CASSSGQGAGYTF. The gene calls are TRBV6-5 and TRBJ1-2, with TRBD1 identical over 11 bases. The trim removed 6 bases at V and 7 bases at J, leaving 4 bases unmatched. This CDR3 spans 13 amino acids. Looked up from germline, CDR1 is MNHEY and CDR2 is SVGAGI.

The V gene is TRBV28, the J gene TRBJ1-1, with D unresolved. The V end was cut by 6 bases, the J end by 2 bases, with 16 bases between. This CDR3 comprises 15 residues. Germline V gene sequence: CDR1 MDHEN, CDR2 SYDVKM. In DNA form, the CDR3 reads TGTGCCAGCAGCAAGGCCCTGGAGGGAAACACTGAAGCTTTCTTT. Translation gives CASSKALEGNTEAFF. Drawing the rest from reference TRBV28 and TRBJ1-1, the complete variable domain is DVKVTQSSRYLVKRTGEKVFLECVQDMDHENMFWYRQDPGLGLRLIYFSYDVKMKEKGDIPEGYSVSREKKERFSLILESASTNQTSMYLCASSKALEGNTEAFFGQGTRLTVV.

This chain links TRBV28 with TRBJ2-7, with 9 bases aligning to TRBD1. Germline V CDR1 and CDR2: MDHEN, SYDVKM. Trimming removed 6 bases from V and 2 bases from J; junction bases left unmatched: 5. There are 14 residues in the CDR3. DNA of the CDR3: TGTGCCAGCAGCGCGGACAGGGGAACCTACGAGCAGTACTTC. Its translation is CASSADRGTYEQYF.

This chain uses TRBV10-3 with TRBJ1-4; 11 bases map to TRBD1. J lost 9 bases, V lost 6 bases, and 9 bases had no gene match. Germline loops: CDR1 ENHRY, CDR2 SYGVKD. The CDR3 has 15 residues. The CDR3 DNA reads TGTGCCATCAGCGATCCGGGACAGGGGGGTAAAAAACTGTTTTTT. Translation: CAISDPGQGGKKLFF.

The V call is TRBV13, the J call TRBJ1-2; a weak D match, TRBD1 (5 bases). Germline V gives CDR1 PRHDT, CDR2 FYEKMQ (reference sequence). V gave up 4 bases and J gave up 8 bases, with 11 bases separating them. The CDR3 runs to 12 residues. CDR3 DNA sequence: TGTGCCAGCAGCTACGGACAAAGGGGCTACACCTTC. Protein product: CASSYGQRGYTF. Full variable domain (rest looked up from reference TRBV13 and TRBJ1-2): AAGVIQSPRHLIKEKRETATLKCYPIPRHDTVYWYQQGPGQDPQFLISFYEKMQSDKGSIPDRFSAQQFSDYHSELNMSSLELGDSALYFCASSYGQRGYTFGSGTRLTVV.

The chain combines TRBV7-3 with TRBJ2-1, with TRBD2 identical over 8 bases. Trimming took 2 bases from V and 8 from J; bases not matched to a gene: 5. Per germline, CDR1 SGHTA and CDR2 FQGTGA. The CDR3 totals 14 residues. This chain's CDR3 is CASSLGGLVDEQFF. CDR3 DNA sequence: TGTGCCAGCAGCTTAGGGGGACTAGTGGATGAGCAGTTCTTC. Based on the CDR3 plus reference TRBV7-3 and TRBJ2-1, the full variable domain is GAGVSQTPSNKVTEKGKYVELRCDPISGHTALYWYRQSLGQGPEFLIYFQGTGAADDSGLPNDRFFAVRPEGSVSTLKIQRTERGDSAVYLCASSLGGLVDEQFFGPGTRLTVL.

The rearrangement joins TRBV5-1 to TRBJ2-7, with TRBD1 identical over 8 bases. CDR1 is SGHRS and CDR2 is YFSETQ in the germline V gene. This CDR3 has 13 amino acids. J lost 3 bases, V lost 2 bases, and 1 base had no gene match. The CDR3, as DNA: TGCGCCAGCAGCTTTACAGGGGGCTACGAGCAGTACTTC. Amino acid sequence: CASSFTGGYEQYF.

The chain's CDR3 is CASSLAPTGTGAYGYTF. As DNA, the CDR3 is TGTGCCAGCAGCTTGGCCCCGACCGGGACAGGGGCCTATGGCTACACCTTC. The chain links TRBV5-4 to TRBJ1-2, with 10 positions matching TRBD1. Germline V gene sequence: CDR1 SGHNT, CDR2 YYREEE (reference sequence). The length of the CDR3 is 17 residues. V lost 0 bases, J lost 4 bases, and 9 bases stayed unmatched.

This rearrangement joins TRBV6-4 to TRBJ2-7; the D gene is possibly TRBD2 (7 bases). The length of the CDR3 is 16 residues. Germline loops: CDR1 MRHNA, CDR2 SNTAGT. V lost 5 bases to trimming and J lost 3 bases, with 20 bases between them. The CDR3 sequence is CASSKPRGPPIYEQYF. DNA of the CDR3: TGTGCCAGCAGTAAGCCGCGGGGGCCTCCTATCTACGAGCAGTACTTC.

The CDR3: CASSDGGSYNEQFF. The CDR3 DNA is TGTGCCAGCAGTGACGGTGGCTCCTACAATGAGCAGTTCTTC. This chain joins TRBV2 and TRBJ2-1, with D unclear. Germline loops: CDR1 SNHLY, CDR2 FYNNEI. The CDR3 loop spans 14 amino acids. Trimming removed 3 bases at V and 0 bases at J, with 6 bases between.

This CDR3 reads CASSFRDYLGNEQFF. The CDR3 DNA reads as TGTGCCAGCAGCTTCCGGGACTACCTAGGCAATGAGCAGTTCTTC. This chain connects TRBV7-8 to TRBJ2-1, with 7 bases fitting TRBD2. Germline CDR1 SGHVS, CDR2 FQNEAQ. The trim removed 3 bases at V and 6 bases at J, leaving 8 bases unmatched. This CDR3 has 15 amino acids.

This chain joins TRBV11-3 and TRBJ1-1; D not resolved. Trimming took 0 bases from V and 1 from J, leaving 9 bases between them. This CDR3 is 15 amino acids long. In germline, CDR1 is SGHNT, CDR2 YENEEA. CDR3: CASSLERGQNTEAFF. CDR3 DNA: TGTGCCAGCAGCTTAGAGCGCGGGCAGAACACTGAAGCTTTCTTT.

This chain connects TRBV30 to TRBJ2-1; D is unresolved. V shed 2 bases and J shed 8 bases, with 4 bases lying between them. The CDR3 covers 10 residues. Germline loops: CDR1 GTSNPN, CDR2 SVGIG (reference sequence). The CDR3 here is CAWSFDEQFF. The CDR3 nucleotides are TGTGCCTGGAGTTTCGATGAGCAGTTCTTC. Full variable domain (rest looked up from reference TRBV30 and TRBJ2-1): SQTIHQWPATLVQPVGSPLSLECTVEGTSNPNLYWYRQAAGRGLQLLFYSVGIGQISSEVPQNLSASRPQDRQFILSSKKLLLSDSGFYLCAWSFDEQFFGPGTRLTVL.

This clone was counted only a few times. The rearrangement joins TRBV5-6 to TRBJ1-6; a possible D gene is TRBD1 (5 bases). The germline V and J ends were trimmed by 2 bases and 8 bases, with 11 bases remaining between them. Germline values: CDR1 SGHDT, CDR2 YYEEEE. The length of the CDR3 is 14 residues. The CDR3 coding sequence is TGTGCCAGCAGCTTTGGTATAGGGGATTCACCCCTCCACTTT. The encoded protein is CASSFGIGDSPLHF.

This chain links TRBV5-1 with TRBJ2-1; TRBD2 aligns across 11 bases. The CDR3 length is 19 residues. Germline loops: CDR1 SGHRS, CDR2 YFSETQ. V lost 1 base to trimming and J lost 3 bases; unmatched junction nucleotides: 12. Here the CDR3 reads CASSLYTSGSSGYYNEQFF. CDR3 bases: TGCGCCAGCAGCTTGTACACTAGCGGGAGCTCCGGATACTACAATGAGCAGTTCTTC.

The V gene is TRBV7-9, the J gene TRBJ2-1; D perhaps matches TRBD2 (6 bases). Germline loops: CDR1 SEHNR, CDR2 FQNEAQ (reference sequence). Trimming removed 6 bases from V and 0 bases from J, with 18 bases in between. CDR3 length equals 17 residues. The CDR3 DNA sequence: TGTGCCAGCAGGGGAGGAACGGACGGATACTCCTACAATGAGCAGTTCTTC. This codes for CASRGGTDGYSYNEQFF.

The DNA of the CDR3 is TGTGCCAGCAGCTTAAGGGGACAGGGCAGTTATGGCTACACCTTC. Its protein product is CASSLRGQGSYGYTF. The chain carries TRBV13 and TRBJ1-2; 9 bases line up with TRBD1. The J segment lost 5 bases and the V segment lost 2 bases, leaving 6 bases of the junction unmatched. The CDR3 runs to 15 residues. Germline V gives CDR1 PRHDT, CDR2 FYEKMQ (reference sequence).

CDR3: CARTDNYGYTF. Here the CDR3 DNA reads TGTGCCAGGACAGATAACTATGGCTACACCTTC. This chain connects TRBV28 to TRBJ1-2, with D tentatively TRBD1 (5 bases). The germline CDR1 and CDR2 sequences are MDHEN and SYDVKM. Trimming pared 9 bases from V and 1 base from J, leaving 6 bases between. The CDR3 runs 11 residues.

V and J are TRBV16 and TRBJ1-6, with D hard to call. The CDR3 spans 13 residues. Germline V CDR1 and CDR2: KGHSY, FQNENV. The ends were cut back, 4 bases at V and 10 bases at J, with 11 bases in the middle. CDR3 residues: CASSPTTESPLHF. In DNA form, the CDR3 reads TGTGCCAGCAGCCCCACGACGGAGTCACCCCTCCACTTT. Combining the CDR3 with reference TRBV16 and TRBJ1-6 gives the whole variable domain GEEVAQTPKHLVRGEGQKAKLYCAPIKGHSYVFWYQQVLKNEFKFLISFQNENVFDETGMPKERFSAKCLPNSPCSLEIQATKLEDSAVYFCASSPTTESPLHFGNGTRLTVT.

The rearrangement joins TRBV15 to TRBJ1-1; tentatively, D is TRBD1 (5 bases). CDR3 length equals 17 residues. Trimming took 3 bases from V and 3 from J, leaving 20 bases between them. Germline V CDR1 and CDR2: LNHNV, YYDKDF (reference sequence). CDR3 protein: CATSSVPGRRADTEAFF. In nucleotides, the CDR3 is TGTGCCACCAGCAGTGTTCCAGGACGCAGGGCTGACACTGAAGCTTTCTTT.

This chain uses TRBV28 with TRBJ1-5; no firm D call. The length of the CDR3 is 18 residues. V lost 8 bases and J 5 bases, leaving 28 bases between the germline ends. From germline, CDR1 is MDHEN and CDR2 SYDVKM. The CDR3 loop reads CASVHRGPPRTGDQPQHF. The CDR3 coding sequence is TGTGCCAGCGTCCACCGTGGTCCTCCAAGAACCGGAGATCAGCCCCAGCATTTT.

The V and J genes are TRBV2 and TRBJ2-7; D is possibly TRBD1 (5 bases). Trimming cost V 3 bases and J 3 bases, with 9 bases left between them. The V gene's germline CDR1 is SNHLY and CDR2 FYNNEI. The CDR3 runs 13 residues. Here the CDR3 reads CASSETAYYEQYF. CDR3 bases: TGTGCCAGCAGTGAGACAGCCTACTACGAGCAGTACTTC.

The V gene is TRBV5-1, the J gene TRBJ2-3, with a possible D match to TRBD1 (6 bases). CDR3 length: 20 residues. Trimming took 0 bases from V and 1 from J, leaving 24 bases between them. Germline V CDR1 and CDR2: SGHRS, YFSETQ. CDR3 sequence reads: CASSLGIQGGQLLGTDTQYF. CDR3 nucleotide sequence: TGCGCCAGCAGCTTGGGGATACAGGGTGGGCAGCTCCTTGGCACAGATACGCAGTATTTT.

The genes are TRBV19 and TRBJ1-2; a possible D gene is TRBD1 (5 bases). CDR1 and CDR2 (germline): LNHDA, SQIVND (reference sequence). CDR3 length equals 14 residues. The germline V and J ends were trimmed by 2 bases and 8 bases, with 15 bases remaining between them. The CDR3 nucleotides read TGTGCCAGTAGTATACTGGGGCCGGTATGGGGCTACACCTTC. Protein sequence: CASSILGPVWGYTF.

The gene calls are TRBV4-1 and TRBJ2-1; 10 bases line up with TRBD2. CDR1 MGHRA and CDR2 YSYEKL come from the germline V gene. The CDR3 is 17 residues long. With V trimmed by 0 bases and J by 0 bases, 2 bases remained unmatched. The CDR3 protein is CASSQDIAGGSYNEQFF. For the CDR3, the DNA is TGCGCCAGCAGCCAAGACATAGCGGGGGGCTCCTACAATGAGCAGTTCTTC.

CDR3 amino acids: CASSLAEVRETQYF. CDR3 nucleotide sequence: TGTGCCAGCAGCTTAGCGGAGGTTAGAGAGACCCAGTACTTC. The V and J genes are TRBV7-9 and TRBJ2-5; perhaps TRBD2 as D (5 bases). The length of the CDR3 is 14 residues. The germline V and J ends were trimmed by 0 bases and 4 bases, with 9 bases remaining between them. Germline V gene lookup returns CDR1 SEHNR and CDR2 FQNEAQ (reference sequence).